Below, 30 T cell receptor beta chains from the same sample are listed, as sequenced in a study of blood T cell repertoires in COVID-19. Method: immunoSEQ multiplex PCR; TCRdb's copy keeps in-frame clones and lacks some. Found here are 160,000 or so clones, roughly nine tenths of them singletons; the top ten hold over 15%. Sequences were obtained from peripheral blood. These TCRs come from a man aged 55 to 69 with active or convalescent COVID-19.

CDR3 region: CASSYRTSDSYNEQFF. The CDR3 bases are TGTGCCAGCAGTTACCGGACTAGCGACTCCTACAATGAGCAGTTCTTC. The chain recombines TRBV6-6 with TRBJ2-1, with TRBD2 matching over 9 bases. Trimming at V came to 2 bases and at J to 0 bases, leaving 2 bases not matched to a gene. Germline V gene lookup returns CDR1 MNHNY and CDR2 SVGAGI (reference sequence). The CDR3 covers 16 residues.

The V gene is TRBV5-1, the J gene TRBJ2-5; D remains ambiguous. Trimming removed 0 bases from V and 4 bases from J, with 10 bases in between. CDR1 SGHRS and CDR2 YFSETQ come from the germline V gene. There are 14 residues in the CDR3. The chain's CDR3 is CASSLGLVGETQYF. DNA for the CDR3: TGCGCCAGCAGCTTGGGGCTAGTAGGAGAGACCCAGTACTTC.

The rearrangement links TRBV5-3 to TRBJ1-6; the match to TRBD1 covers 8 bases. TRBV5-3 is annotated as an ORF whose role is uncertain. With V trimmed by 4 bases and J by 9 bases, 12 bases remained unmatched. The CDR3 loop spans 16 amino acids. CDR3 DNA sequence: TGTGCCAGAAGCCTGGGGCTCGGACAGGGCCCTTCACCCCTCCACTTT. Residues: CARSLGLGQGPSPLHF.

The CDR3 bases are TGTGCCAGCAGTTTAACGCGGGGTCTAGCCAAAAACATTCAGTACTTC. Amino acids: CASSLTRGLAKNIQYF. This chain joins TRBV27 and TRBJ2-4; possible D gene TRBD2, 6 bases. CDR1 and CDR2 from the germline V gene are MNHEY and SMNVEV (reference sequence). The CDR3 consists of 16 residues. V was pared by 2 bases and J by 0 bases, with 11 bases between.

This rearrangement joins TRBV6-2 or TRBV6-3 to TRBJ1-5, with D perhaps TRBD1 (5 bases). This CDR3 region has 15 residues. The germline V gene has CDR1 MNHEY and CDR2 SVGEGT. Between the trimmed V and J ends, which lost 1 base and 3 bases, there was a span of 10 bases. The CDR3 sequence is CASSYYLTDNQPQHF. CDR3 DNA: TGTGCCAGCAGTTACTACTTGACAGACAATCAGCCCCAGCATTTT.

This chain links TRBV30 with TRBJ2-1; TRBD1 agrees at 8 bases. After removal of 5 bases from V and 1 base from J, the junction contained 4 bases not matched to a gene. This CDR3 comprises 14 residues. The V gene's germline CDR1 is GTSNPN and CDR2 SVGIG (reference sequence). CDR3 sequence reads: CAWHTGGSYNEQFF. The CDR3 nucleotides are TGTGCCTGGCACACAGGGGGGTCCTACAATGAGCAGTTCTTC.

The chain employs TRBV11-2 and TRBJ1-1; D is uncertain. Germline loops: CDR1 SGHAT, CDR2 FQNNGV. The CDR3 extends over 11 amino acids. Trimming shortened V by 5 bases and J by 10 bases, and 11 bases separated the two germline ends. The CDR3 loop reads CASSIISVAFF. Here the CDR3 DNA reads TGTGCCAGCAGCATAATTTCAGTAGCTTTCTTT.

The chain recombines TRBV20-1 with TRBJ2-7, with D possibly being TRBD1 (6 bases). Germline lookup yields CDR1 DFQATT and CDR2 SNEGSKA (reference sequence). Trimming pared 3 bases from V and 0 bases from J, leaving 9 bases between. This CDR3 has 13 residues. In nucleotides, the CDR3 is TGCAGTGCTAGTAGGGGGATCTCCTACGAGCAGTACTTC. This sequence encodes CSASRGISYEQYF.

This clone is a singleton in its sample. The CDR3 bases are TGTGCCAGCAGCCACGGACAGGGTTTCAGGTACGAGCAGTACTTC. Amino acids: CASSHGQGFRYEQYF. The chain links TRBV5-5 to TRBJ2-7, with TRBD1 matching 8 bases. The germline gives CDR1 SGHKS, CDR2 YYEKEE (reference sequence). The CDR3 loop spans 15 amino acids. The J segment lost 4 bases and the V segment lost 4 bases, leaving 10 bases of the junction unmatched.

V gene TRBV19 combines with J gene TRBJ1-3, with unresolved D. The V end lost 10 bases, the J end lost 6 bases, and 16 bases lay between the germline ends. CDR3 size: 13 residues. Germline V gene data show CDR1 as LNHDA and CDR2 as SQIVND (reference sequence). CDR3: CATDRGYENTIYF. DNA of the CDR3: TGTGCCACAGATCGAGGGTACGAAAACACCATATATTTT.

This clone was detected only once. The rearrangement joins TRBV30 to TRBJ1-6; D is possibly TRBD1 (5 bases). The germline V gene encodes CDR1 GTSNPN and CDR2 SVGIG (reference sequence). Trimming pared 0 bases from V and 7 bases from J, leaving 13 bases between. This CDR3 is built from 15 residues. CDR3 residues: CAWSVLTAGNSPLHF. The CDR3 bases are TGTGCCTGGAGTGTACTGACAGCCGGGAATTCACCCCTCCACTTT. Using reference TRBV30 and TRBJ1-6 for the parts outside the CDR3, the full variable domain is SQTIHQWPATLVQPVGSPLSLECTVEGTSNPNLYWYRQAAGRGLQLLFYSVGIGQISSEVPQNLSASRPQDRQFILSSKKLLLSDSGFYLCAWSVLTAGNSPLHFGNGTRLTVT.

The chain recombines TRBV2 with TRBJ2-3; D ambiguous. The CDR3 spans 14 residues. Trimming took off 2 bases at V and 1 base at J, with 7 bases between the two ends. Germline loops: CDR1 SNHLY, CDR2 FYNNEI. In nucleotides, the CDR3 is TGTGCCAGCAGTGAACAGTTTGGCACAGATACGCAGTATTTT. Protein product: CASSEQFGTDTQYF.

The chain carries TRBV7-9 and TRBJ2-1; possibly TRBD1 for D (6 bases). Germline V gives CDR1 SEHNR, CDR2 FQNEAQ (reference sequence). The CDR3 sequence is 15 residues long. With 7 bases removed from V and 0 bases from J, the gap between germline ends came to 13 bases. DNA of the CDR3: TGTGCCAGCACAGGGGTGGGGCTCTCCTACAATGAGCAGTTCTTC. Its translation: CASTGVGLSYNEQFF.

In regard to this clone: The sample holds other DNA sequences that translate to the same CDR3. The chain combines TRBV29-1 with TRBJ2-3; TRBD2 might be the D (6 bases). The germline gives CDR1 SQVTM, CDR2 ANQGSEA. CDR3 length: 13 amino acids. Trimming pared 4 bases from V and 2 bases from J, leaving 10 bases between. CDR3 amino acids: CSVVAGSTDTQYF. Here the CDR3 DNA reads TGCAGCGTTGTTGCGGGGTCCACAGATACGCAGTATTTT.

The chain is built from TRBV2 and TRBJ2-3; 10 bases align to TRBD2. The CDR3 is 15 residues long. The germline gives CDR1 SNHLY, CDR2 FYNNEI. J gave up 1 base and V 8 bases, and 6 bases lay outside the gene matches. Here the CDR3 DNA reads TGTGCCAGCGAATATGGACTAGCGGGCACAGATACGCAGTATTTT. Encoded protein: CASEYGLAGTDTQYF.

The chain couples TRBV12-3 or TRBV12-4 to TRBJ1-5; tentatively, D is TRBD1 (6 bases). V shed 8 bases and J shed 7 bases, with 15 bases lying between them. The CDR3 is made up of 13 amino acids. Written as DNA, the CDR3 is TGTGCCAGCGGGTACAGGGAGCGGCAGCCCCAGCATTTT. It yields the protein CASGYRERQPQHF.

V gene TRBV6-6 combines with J gene TRBJ1-1, with unresolved D. V was pared by 6 bases and J by 5 bases, with 10 bases between. The CDR3 is 12 residues long. CDR1 and CDR2 from the germline V gene are MNHNY and SVGAGI (reference sequence). The CDR3 here is CASRGRETEAFF. CDR3 DNA sequence: TGTGCCAGCAGAGGCCGGGAGACTGAAGCTTTCTTT.

The chain is built from TRBV3-1 (or the pseudogene TRBV3-2) and TRBJ2-1, with a weak D call TRBD2 (6 bases). CDR3 length: 14 amino acids. Trimming took off 0 bases at V and 6 bases at J, with 9 bases between the two ends. Germline loops: CDR1 LGHDT, CDR2 YNNKEL (reference sequence). The CDR3 bases are TGTGCCAGCAGCCAAGACGCGACTAGCAATGAGCAGTTCTTC. Protein: CASSQDATSNEQFF.

This chain links TRBV21-1 with TRBJ2-5; the table calls TRBD2, which could not be checked here. TRBV21-1 represents a pseudogene. The CDR3 is 22 amino acids. In DNA, the CDR3 is TGTGCCAGCAGCAAAGCGATCACTAGCGGGAGGGCCTTCTCCCCCGTTCAAGAGACCCAGTACTTC. This encodes CASSKAITSGRAFSPVQETQYF.

The chain joins TRBV10-1 to TRBJ1-5, with a tentative D call TRBD1 (6 bases). Trimming shortened V by 6 bases and J by 5 bases, and 11 bases separated the two germline ends. The germline V gene encodes CDR1 WNHNN and CDR2 SYGVQD (reference sequence). This CDR3 spans 13 amino acids. The CDR3 region is CASRGSGDQPQHF. The CDR3 DNA reads TGCGCCAGCAGAGGGTCAGGGGATCAGCCCCAGCATTTT.

The rearrangement uses TRBV7-9 and TRBJ1-6; D possibly corresponds to TRBD1 (6 bases). The germline V gene has CDR1 SEHNR and CDR2 FQNEAQ (reference sequence). The germline V and J ends were trimmed by 3 bases and 0 bases, with 12 bases remaining between them. CDR3 length: 17 residues. CDR3 loop: CASSLGTGSSYNSPLHF. CDR3 nucleotide sequence: TGTGCCAGCAGCTTGGGAACAGGGAGCTCCTATAATTCACCCCTCCACTTT.

V gene TRBV30 combines with J gene TRBJ1-5, with TRBD1 identical over 8 bases. The CDR3 contains 14 residues. From germline, CDR1 is GTSNPN and CDR2 SVGIG (reference sequence). The trim removed 3 bases at V and 4 bases at J, leaving 5 bases unmatched. Here the CDR3 reads CAWSPRDRNQPQHF. The CDR3 DNA reads TGTGCCTGGAGCCCCCGGGACAGGAATCAGCCCCAGCATTTT.

The chain combines TRBV4-1 with TRBJ1-1; 8 nucleotides line up with TRBD1. The CDR3 runs to 14 residues. Germline trimming cut 2 bases from V and 7 bases from J; bases unmatched to any gene: 6. The germline gives CDR1 MGHRA, CDR2 YSYEKL. CDR3 sequence (DNA): TGCGCCAGCAGCCAAACAGGGGGAGGGGTTGAAGCTTTCTTT. Amino acids: CASSQTGGGVEAFF.

CDR3 amino acids: CASSETDRKYYGYTF. Here the CDR3 DNA reads TGCGCCAGCAGTGAGACGGACAGGAAATACTATGGCTACACCTTC. The V and J genes are TRBV10-2 and TRBJ1-2, with 7 positions matching TRBD1. The CDR3 sequence is 15 residues long. V lost 2 bases, J lost 3 bases, and 6 bases stayed unmatched. Germline CDR1 reads WSHSY; CDR2 reads SAAADI.

V usage is TRBV18 and J usage is TRBJ1-5; D gene ambiguous. The germline V and J ends were trimmed by 6 bases and 3 bases, with 9 bases remaining between them. This CDR3 has 13 residues. CDR1 and CDR2 from the germline V gene are KGHSH and LQKENI. The CDR3: CASSPTFNQPQHF. The CDR3 DNA is TGTGCCAGCTCTCCTACGTTCAATCAGCCCCAGCATTTT.

This clone appeared a few times. The chain couples TRBV29-1 to TRBJ2-5, with TRBD2 matching 8 bases. Germline assignment: CDR1 SQVTM and CDR2 ANQGSEA. The CDR3 runs 14 residues. Germline trimming cut 5 bases from V and 5 bases from J; bases unmatched to any gene: 10. In DNA form, the CDR3 reads TGCAGCGTTCCTGAGCGGGGGACCTTGGAGACCCAGTACTTC. Translating it yields CSVPERGTLETQYF.

The table lists this clone with a count of one. The J gene is TRBJ1-1, the V gene TRBV5-1; 8 nucleotides align to TRBD1. The J segment lost 8 bases and the V segment lost 0 bases, leaving 0 bases of the junction unmatched. The CDR3 covers 12 residues. Germline V lookup: CDR1 SGHRS, CDR2 YFSETQ. The CDR3 reads CASSLDRGEAFF. Written as DNA, the CDR3 is TGCGCCAGCAGCTTGGACAGGGGGGAAGCTTTCTTT.

The chain couples TRBV7-9 to TRBJ1-5; D is undetermined. Trimming shortened V by 1 base and J by 7 bases, and 14 bases separated the two germline ends. CDR3 length equals 15 residues. The germline V gene has CDR1 SEHNR and CDR2 FQNEAQ (reference sequence). The CDR3 loop reads CASSLGVASEQPQHF. CDR3 nucleotide sequence: TGTGCCAGCAGCTTAGGAGTTGCGTCCGAACAGCCCCAGCATTTT.

V and J are TRBV5-4 and TRBJ2-7, with 9 bases aligning to TRBD1. The V gene's germline CDR1 is SGHNT and CDR2 YYREEE (reference sequence). The J segment lost 2 bases and the V segment lost 4 bases, leaving 4 bases of the junction unmatched. The CDR3 is 14 residues long. The CDR3 nucleotides read TGTGCCAGCAGCACCGGGACAGGGACCTACGAGCAGTACTTC. Translating gives CASSTGTGTYEQYF.

The rearrangement uses TRBV19 and TRBJ1-6; 8 bases align to TRBD1. The junction had 4 bases not matched to a gene; V was cut back by 5 bases and J by 4 bases. Germline V gene data show CDR1 as LNHDA and CDR2 as SQIVND (reference sequence). The CDR3 spans 15 residues. CDR3 amino acids: CASSAGQGYNSPLHF. As DNA, the CDR3 is TGTGCCAGTAGTGCCGGACAGGGTTATAATTCACCCCTCCACTTT.